This T cell receptor beta chain was recorded in a study of CD4+ T cells in melanoma. Study conclusions and caveats: CD8+ T cell, macrophage and B cell function reportedly correlated with neoantigen-specific CD4+ T cells.

CDR1 and CDR2 from the germline V gene are SNHLY and FYNNEI. The CDR3 sequence is 14 residues long. V dropped 7 bases and J dropped 4; count of bases not matched to a gene: 8. In regard to this clone: Its cognate antigen is unknown.

Some clones are missing from TCRdb's copy, which holds only in-frame ones; the method was immunoSEQ multiplex PCR. This sample has fewer than 150,000 clones; approximately 91% occur once, and the top ten carry over 1.5%. The chain carries TRBV2 and TRBJ1-1; 8 bases line up with TRBD1. The receptor was derived from a human donor with melanoma. CDR3 sequence: CASNWRTGTTEAFF. The CDR3 coding sequence is TGTGCCAGCAACTGGAGGACAGGGACCACTGAAGCTTTCTTT. Together with reference TRBV2 and TRBJ1-1, the CDR3 gives the full variable domain: EPEVTQTPSHQVTQMGQEVILRCVPISNHLYFYWYRQILGQKVEFLVSFYNNEISEKSEIFDDQFSVERPDGSNFTLKIRSTKLEDSAMYFCASNWRTGTTEAFFGQGTRLTVV.